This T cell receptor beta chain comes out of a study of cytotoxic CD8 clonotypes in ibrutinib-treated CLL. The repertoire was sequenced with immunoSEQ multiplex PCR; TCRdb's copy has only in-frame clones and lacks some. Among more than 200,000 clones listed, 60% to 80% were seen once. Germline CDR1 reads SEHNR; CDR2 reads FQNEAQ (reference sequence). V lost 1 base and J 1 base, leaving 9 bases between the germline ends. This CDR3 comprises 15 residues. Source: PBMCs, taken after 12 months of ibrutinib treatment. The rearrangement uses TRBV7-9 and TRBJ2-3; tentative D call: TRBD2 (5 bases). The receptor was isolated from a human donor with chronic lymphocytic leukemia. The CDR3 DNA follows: TGTGCCAGCAGCTTAGAGGTCGGGGGCACAGATACGCAGTATTTT. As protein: CASSLEVGGTDTQYF.